This T cell receptor beta chain was obtained from a study of CD8+ T cells in alopecia areata. Points on this clone: Its antigen is unknown.

The authors extracted RNA and reverse transcribed it into cDNA as the sequencing template. The repertoire was sequenced with immunoSEQ multiplex PCR; TCRdb's copy has only in-frame clones and lacks some. This sample has about 190,000 clones, with 64% found just once. General study findings and limits: Sequencing of scalp samples also captures resident alphabeta T cells of normal skin.

Regarding treatment: oral pan-JAK inhibitor, 5-10 mg twice daily. Here the sequenced sample was CD4+ T cells sorted from blood, taken at week 4, from a patient treated with tofacitinib. The sequence was obtained from a human donor with alopecia areata.

The CDR3 region is CASRRDRSEQYEQYF. The CDR3 nucleotides are TGTGCCAGCAGAAGAGACAGGTCTGAGCAGTACGAGCAGTACTTC. The chain couples TRBV11-1 to TRBJ2-7, with D maybe TRBD1 (6 bases). Germline loops: CDR1 SGHAT, CDR2 FQDESV (reference sequence). Between the trimmed V and J ends, which lost 6 bases and 4 bases, there was a span of 19 bases. This CDR3 is 15 amino acids long.